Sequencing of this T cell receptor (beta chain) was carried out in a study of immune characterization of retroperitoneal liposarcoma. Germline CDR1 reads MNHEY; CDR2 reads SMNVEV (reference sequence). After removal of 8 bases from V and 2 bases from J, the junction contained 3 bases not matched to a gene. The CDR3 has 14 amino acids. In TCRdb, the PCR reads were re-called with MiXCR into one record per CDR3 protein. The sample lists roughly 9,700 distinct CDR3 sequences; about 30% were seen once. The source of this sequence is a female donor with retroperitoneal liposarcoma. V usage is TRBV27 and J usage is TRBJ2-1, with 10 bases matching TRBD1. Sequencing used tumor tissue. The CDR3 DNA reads TGTGCCAGCGGACAGGGGGGTCCCTACAATGAGCAGTTCTTC. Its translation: CASGQGGPYNEQFF.